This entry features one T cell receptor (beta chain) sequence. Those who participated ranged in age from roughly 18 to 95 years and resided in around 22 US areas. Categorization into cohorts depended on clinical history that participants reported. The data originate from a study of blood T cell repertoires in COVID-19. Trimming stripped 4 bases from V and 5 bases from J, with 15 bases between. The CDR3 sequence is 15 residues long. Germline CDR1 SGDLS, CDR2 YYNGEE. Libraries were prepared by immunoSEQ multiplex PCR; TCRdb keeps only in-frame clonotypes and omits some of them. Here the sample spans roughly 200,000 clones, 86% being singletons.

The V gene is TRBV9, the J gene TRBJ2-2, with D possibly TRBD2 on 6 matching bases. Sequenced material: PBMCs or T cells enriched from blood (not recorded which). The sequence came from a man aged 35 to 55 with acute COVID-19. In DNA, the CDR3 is TGTGCCAGCAGCCCAGGAGGGCCCTATACCGGGGAGCTGTTTTTT. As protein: CASSPGGPYTGELFF.